This T cell receptor (beta chain) was profiled in a study of blood T cell repertoires in COVID-19. Study summary: Sites in the United States, Italy and Spain provided acute and convalescent COVID-19 samples. Sources were T cells, B-cell-depleted T cells, or PBMCs; the material itself was cDNA or gDNA.

The assay was immunoSEQ multiplex PCR, and TCRdb's table has in-frame clones only and misses some. Here the sample spans 180,000 or so clones, more than 75% being singletons. The CDR3 has 14 amino acids. The germline V gene has CDR1 SGHTA and CDR2 FQGNSA. V was trimmed by 2 bases and J by 6 bases, leaving 8 bases between them. V is TRBV7-2 and J is TRBJ1-6; tentatively, D is TRBD1 (6 bases). The sequencing sample was made of peripheral blood. This receptor was obtained from a man aged 40-55 years with active or convalescent COVID-19. CDR3 sequence: CTSSLRQVNSPLHF. The CDR3 DNA sequence: TGTACCAGCAGCTTAAGACAGGTTAATTCACCCCTCCACTTT.